This T cell receptor (beta chain) was recovered during a study of blood T cell repertoires in COVID-19. Study summary: Sources were T cells, B-cell-depleted T cells, or PBMCs; the material itself was cDNA or gDNA.

Germline CDR1 reads ENHRY; CDR2 reads SYGVKD. V was clipped by 10 bases and J by 1 base, with 11 bases between them. The CDR3 is made up of 12 amino acids. Study processing details: Researchers report that nucleated cell counts were estimated from reference gene primer amplification. Method: immunoSEQ multiplex PCR; TCRdb's copy keeps in-frame clones and lacks some. V, J and clone size reflect that table, while D and trimming were determined from the DNA. The sample has fewer than 250,000 clones, about four fifths seen once. Participants were aged about 18 to 100 years, lived in roughly 25 US areas, and enrolled virtually. Participants were placed into cohorts based on the clinical history they reported.

This receptor was obtained from a woman between 45 and 65 years old with acute COVID-19. Sequencing input: PBMCs or T cells enriched from blood (not recorded which). The chain couples TRBV10-3 to TRBJ2-7; no clear D gene. The CDR3 reads CAKDTSSYEQYF. CDR3 nucleotides: TGTGCCAAAGACACGTCTTCCTACGAGCAGTACTTC.